This record looks at one T cell receptor (beta chain) sequence and its context. Its specificity is unknown. The CDR3 extends over 15 amino acids. The germline gives CDR1 SGHAT, CDR2 FQNNGV. V dropped 0 bases and J dropped 4; count of bases not matched to a gene: 0. Data came from immunoSEQ multiplex PCR; TCRdb stores just in-frame clones and leaves some out. The sample contains around 140,000 clones, approximately 80% of which appear only once. The sample comes from a study of cytotoxic CD8 clonotypes in ibrutinib-treated CLL. Study as a whole: On average, around 85,000 productive rearrangements and 255,043 productive templates per sample.

Whole-study results and caveats: Baseline clonality, higher than in age-matched healthy donors, tracked circulating CD8+ T-cell counts.

The sequences come from PBMCs, collected after 36 months of ibrutinib treatment. The receptor comes from a human donor with chronic lymphocytic leukemia. The chain combines TRBV11-2 with TRBJ2-1; 10 bases agree with TRBD2. The CDR3 sequence is CASSLDSGGYNEQFF. The CDR3 DNA is TGTGCCAGCAGCTTAGATAGCGGGGGGTACAATGAGCAGTTCTTC.